This entry describes one T cell receptor (beta chain). Germline CDR1 and CDR2: MNHEY and SVGAGI. V was shortened by 10 bases and J by 2 bases, with 15 bases between the two germline ends. This CDR3 has 13 residues. Libraries were prepared by immunoSEQ multiplex PCR; TCRdb keeps only in-frame clonotypes and omits some of them. The data contain approximately 200,000 clones, 90% to 95% of them singletons. The record originates from a study of T cell responses to AZD1222 COVID-19 vaccine. The sample consisted of peripheral blood, taken on day 0 of AZD1222 vaccination. This chain uses TRBV6-5 with TRBJ2-7, with D possibly matching TRBD1 (5 bases). The source of this sequence is an adult in good health. CDR3 sequence reads: CATRPLGPYEQYF. DNA for the CDR3: TGTGCCACAAGACCCCTGGGGCCCTACGAGCAGTACTTC.